The next 8 T cell receptor beta chains were all read from a single sample in a study of CD8+ T cells in alopecia areata (dated by TCRdb to 2016 to 2019). The sample's time point label, decoded: about 5 months on oral tofacitinib. In the paper's terms, the treatment or condition label means: oral pan-JAK inhibitor, 5-10 mg twice daily. Library method: the immunoSEQ multiplex PCR assay. For TCR sequencing, RNA was extracted from every sample and reverse transcribed into cDNA to serve as template. As stored in TCRdb, this immuneACCESS dataset retains in-frame rearrangements with V and J assigned. A fraction of the clones does not appear; measured against another copy, unresolved V genes explain less than half of the discrepancy, and the remainder lacks a known reason. The sample yields some 110,000 clones; around three fifths were counted once. Clones ranked in the top ten supply 12% of the sample.

This material consisted of CD8+ T cells sorted from blood, taken at week 24, from a patient treated with tofacitinib. The receptors shown here come from a human donor with alopecia areata.

This rearrangement joins TRBV4-1 to TRBJ1-5, with 9 bases that match TRBD1. The germline gives CDR1 MGHRA, CDR2 YSYEKL. V was clipped by 1 base and J by 4 bases; unmatched bases: 8. This CDR3 has 17 amino acids. CDR3 coding DNA: TGCGCCAGCAGCCAAGTTAACAGGGGGCTAGGTAATCAGCCCCAGCATTTT. It encodes CASSQVNRGLGNQPQHF.

The CDR3 protein is CASSRDLELAQYF. CDR3 nucleotide sequence: TGTGCCAGTAGTAGGGACCTCGAATTGGCGCAGTATTTT. The chain is built from TRBV19 and TRBJ2-3; D is possibly TRBD1 or TRBD2 (5 bases each). Germline-derived CDR1 and CDR2 are LNHDA and SQIVND (reference sequence). V lost 4 bases to trimming and J lost 10 bases, with 15 bases between them. The CDR3 sequence is 13 residues long.

This clone has only a few counts. This chain uses TRBV11-2 with TRBJ2-3, with a weak D call TRBD2 (7 bases). This CDR3 spans 15 amino acids. Germline CDR1 SGHAT, CDR2 FQNNGV. V was trimmed by 6 bases and J by 4 bases, leaving 17 bases between them. The CDR3: CASRAAGAGADTQYF. The DNA for the CDR3 is TGTGCCAGCAGGGCCGCGGGGGCCGGGGCAGATACGCAGTATTTT. The entire variable domain, with the rest obtained from reference TRBV11-2 and TRBJ2-3, is as follows: EAGVAQSPRYKIIEKRQSVAFWCNPISGHATLYWYQQILGQGPKLLIQFQNNGVVDDSQLPKDRFSAERLKGVDSTLKIQPAKLEDSAVYLCASRAAGAGADTQYFGPGTRLTVL.

This clone was counted only a few times. The rearrangement uses TRBV29-1 and TRBJ2-1; tentatively, D is TRBD1 or TRBD2 (6 bases each). The V gene lost 0 bases and the J gene lost 2 bases, with 14 bases spanning the gap. There are 16 residues in the CDR3. The germline gives CDR1 SQVTM, CDR2 ANQGSEA. DNA of the CDR3: TGCAGCGTTGAAGACAGCGGGCAGGGGACCTACAATGAGCAGTTCTTC. Translating gives CSVEDSGQGTYNEQFF.

The chain joins TRBV6-5 to TRBJ2-1; unclear D gene. Trimming shortened V by 0 bases and J by 8 bases, and 2 bases separated the two germline ends. The CDR3 loop spans 11 amino acids. Germline assignment: CDR1 MNHEY and CDR2 SVGAGI. The CDR3 region is CASSYSDEQFF. CDR3 nucleotide sequence: TGTGCCAGCAGTTACTCGGATGAGCAGTTCTTC.

The CDR3 nucleotides are TGCGCCAGCGGAGGGTTGGGGGACACCGGGGAGCTGTTTTTT. It encodes CASGGLGDTGELFF. This chain uses TRBV4-3 with TRBJ2-2; possibly TRBD2 for D (6 bases). The V end lost 8 bases, the J end lost 3 bases, and 13 bases lay between the germline ends. Germline-derived CDR1 and CDR2 are LGHNA and YSLEER. The CDR3 totals 14 residues.

CDR3 DNA: TGTGCCAGCAGCGTCTGGGGACAGGCGGTAGACACCATATATTTT. This translates into CASSVWGQAVDTIYF. The chain carries TRBV9 and TRBJ1-3; TRBD1 agrees at 8 bases. The CDR3 sequence is 15 residues long. Germline CDR1 SGDLS, CDR2 YYNGEE. Unmatched junction bases numbered 9, after V lost 2 bases and J lost 8 bases.

This clone was detected a few times. The chain uses TRBV6-5 and TRBJ2-5; 12 bases line up with TRBD2. Looked up from germline, CDR1 is MNHEY and CDR2 is SVGAGI. V shed 7 bases, J shed 5 bases, and the junction held 8 bases outside the gene matches. There are 15 residues in the CDR3. The CDR3, as DNA: TGTGCCAGCACTCCTGGGACTAGCGGGCGGGAGACCCAGTACTTC. As protein: CASTPGTSGRETQYF.